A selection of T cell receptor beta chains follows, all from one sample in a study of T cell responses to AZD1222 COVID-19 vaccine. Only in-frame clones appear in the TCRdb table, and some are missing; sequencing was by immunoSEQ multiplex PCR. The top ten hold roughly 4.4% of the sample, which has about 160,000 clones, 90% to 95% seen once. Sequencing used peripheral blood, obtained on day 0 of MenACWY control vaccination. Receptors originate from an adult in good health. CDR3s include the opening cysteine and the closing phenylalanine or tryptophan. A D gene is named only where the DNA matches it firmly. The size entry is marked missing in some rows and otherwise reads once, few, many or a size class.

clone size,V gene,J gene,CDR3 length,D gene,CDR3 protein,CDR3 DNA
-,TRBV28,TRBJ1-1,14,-,CASRAGNGATEAFF,TGTGCCAGCAGGGCGGGGAATGGGGCCACTGAAGCTTTCTTT
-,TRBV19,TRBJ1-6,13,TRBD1,CASKQGRHSPLHF,TGTGCCAGTAAACAGGGGAGGCATTCACCCCTCCACTTT
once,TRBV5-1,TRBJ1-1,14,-,CASSSTGANTEAFF,TGCGCCAGCAGCTCAACAGGCGCGAACACTGAAGCTTTCTTT
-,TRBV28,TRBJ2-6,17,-,CASASGPPGGGANVLTF,TGTGCCAGCGCCTCGGGGCCACCCGGTGGGGGGGCCAACGTCCTGACTTTC
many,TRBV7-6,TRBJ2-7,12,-,CASSLQGYEQYF,TGTGCCAGCAGCTTACAGGGCTACGAGCAGTACTTC
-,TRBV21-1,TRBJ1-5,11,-,CASNSHQPQHF,TGTGCCAGCAACAGCCATCAGCCCCAGCATTTT
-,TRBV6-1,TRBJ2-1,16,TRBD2,CASSEAGLGVIREQFF,TGTGCCAGCAGTGAAGCGGGACTAGGAGTTATTCGGGAGCAGTTCTTC
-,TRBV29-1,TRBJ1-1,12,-,CSALERNTEAFF,TGCAGCGCCCTGGAGCGGAACACTGAAGCTTTCTTT
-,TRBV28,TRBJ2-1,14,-,CASSRSSSYNEQFF,TGTGCCAGCAGTAGGAGCAGCTCCTACAATGAGCAGTTCTTC
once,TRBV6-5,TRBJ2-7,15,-,CASSYDAARHYEQYF,TGTGCCAGCAGTTACGATGCAGCCAGGCACTACGAGCAGTACTTC
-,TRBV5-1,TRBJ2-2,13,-,CASSLALAGELFF,TGCGCCAGCAGCTTGGCCCTAGCCGGGGAGCTGTTTTTT
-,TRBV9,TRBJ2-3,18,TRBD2,CASSAPPHIAGGPNTQYF,TGTGCCAGCAGCGCCCCCCCTCACATAGCGGGAGGGCCGAATACGCAGTATTTT
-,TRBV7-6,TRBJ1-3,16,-,CASSAASTPQGNTIYF,TGTGCCAGCAGTGCGGCTTCCACCCCGCAGGGAAACACCATATATTTT
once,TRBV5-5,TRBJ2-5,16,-,CASSLEGPGDLKTQYF,TGTGCCAGCAGCTTGGAGGGACCGGGGGACCTCAAGACCCAGTACTTC
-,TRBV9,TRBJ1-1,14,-,CASSALTGSGEAFF,TGTGCCAGCAGCGCTCTGACAGGCTCCGGTGAAGCTTTCTTT
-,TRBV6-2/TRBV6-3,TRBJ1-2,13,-,CASSGSLGVGYTF,TGTGCCAGCAGTGGGAGTCTCGGGGTCGGCTACACCTTC
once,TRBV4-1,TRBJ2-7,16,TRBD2,CASSQGWGLAGYEQYF,TGCGCCAGCAGCCAAGGATGGGGACTAGCGGGATACGAGCAGTACTTC
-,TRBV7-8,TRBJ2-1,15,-,CASSSLPRSYNEQFF,TGTGCCAGCAGCTCCCTTCCTCGCTCCTACAATGAGCAGTTCTTC
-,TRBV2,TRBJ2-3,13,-,CASRLVVTDTQYF,TGTGCCAGCCGCCTTGTTGTCACAGATACGCAGTATTTT
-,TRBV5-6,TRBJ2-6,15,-,CASSLGVSGANVLTF,TGTGCCAGCAGCTTGGGGGTCTCTGGGGCCAACGTCCTGACTTTC
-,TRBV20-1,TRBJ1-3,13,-,CSASMDGRNTIYF,TGCAGTGCTAGTATGGACGGAAGAAACACCATATATTTT